Sequencing of this T cell receptor (beta chain) was carried out in a study of blood T cell repertoires in COVID-19. Per the study methods: From reference gene primer amplification, estimates of nucleated cell counts were derived. Repertoires were generated with immunoSEQ multiplex PCR, while TCRdb's copy carries only in-frame clones and drops some. V and J calls and clone size come straight from that table; D and trimming were deduced from the DNA. Of under 350,000 clones in the sample, approximately 89% were seen once. Germline V gene data show CDR1 as KGHDR and CDR2 as SFDVKD. V was shortened by 0 bases and J by 5 bases, with 6 bases between the two germline ends. This CDR3 is built from 13 residues.

Input material: PBMCs or T cells enriched from blood (not recorded which). The TCR comes from a woman aged 55-70 years who had recovered from COVID-19. This chain joins TRBV24-1 and TRBJ1-1, with no clear D. This CDR3 reads CATSDLFGTEAFF. CDR3 bases: TGTGCCACCAGTGATTTGTTCGGTACTGAAGCTTTCTTT.